The 25 T cell receptor beta chains in this list originate from one sample, sequenced in a study of T cell repertoires in cytomegalovirus infection. From the reads, TCRdb called clonotypes with MiXCR, one entry per CDR3 protein. The sample lists hundreds of thousands of distinct CDR3 sequences; 32% were seen once. Their target antigens are unknown. Specimen: cultured CD8+ T cells from PBMCs, collected from culture after CMV antigen stimulation. These receptors all come from a human donor in good health (CMV status not recorded). Some clones in this sample may be carry-over from other donors' samples.

The chain has TRBV27 and TRBJ2-5; a possible D gene is TRBD2 (5 bases). CDR1 is MNHEY and CDR2 is SMNVEV in the germline V gene (reference sequence). The CDR3 consists of 14 residues. The germline V and J ends were trimmed by 1 base and 4 bases, with 10 bases remaining between them. The CDR3 sequence: CASSLFGRGETQYF. DNA for the CDR3: TGTGCCAGCAGTTTATTCGGCCGGGGAGAGACCCAGTACTTC.

This clonotype was detected a few times. The V and J genes are TRBV27 and TRBJ2-7, with a tentative D call TRBD1 (5 bases). CDR1 and CDR2 (germline): MNHEY, SMNVEV (reference sequence). V was cut by 0 bases and J by 1 base, with 16 bases left in between. The CDR3 sequence is 17 residues long. The CDR3 DNA follows: TGTGCCAGCAGTTTATCGAGTAGGAACACAGGTTCCTACGAGCAGTACTTC. Translation: CASSLSSRNTGSYEQYF.

The chain links TRBV7-9 to TRBJ1-2, with D perhaps TRBD1 (6 bases). The CDR3 spans 16 residues. From germline, CDR1 is SEHNR and CDR2 FQNEAQ (reference sequence). V lost 5 bases and J 5 bases, leaving 21 bases between the germline ends. The CDR3, as DNA: TGTGCCAGCAGCCACCCGGGGACAAACGGGGCGTATGGCTACACCTTC. Translating it yields CASSHPGTNGAYGYTF.

The CDR3 DNA follows: TGTGCCAGCAGGGCCCTCGTTACCCACGAGCAGTACGTC. Residues: CASRALVTHEQYV. V usage is TRBV6-2 or TRBV6-3 and J usage is TRBJ2-7; D is ambiguous. V lost 6 bases to trimming and J lost 5 bases, with 14 bases between them. Germline loops: CDR1 MNHEY, CDR2 SVGEGT. The CDR3 extends over 13 amino acids.

The chain employs TRBV5-4 and TRBJ2-2; the D call may be TRBD1 or TRBD2 (5 bases each). V was pared by 4 bases and J by 4 bases, with 14 bases between. The CDR3 spans 15 residues. CDR1 is SGHNT, CDR2 YYREEE, per germline (reference sequence). The CDR3 DNA sequence: TGTGCCAGCAGCCCGATGGGACCGCTCACCGGGGAGCTGTTTTTT. It translates to CASSPMGPLTGELFF.

This rearrangement joins TRBV4-1 to TRBJ1-2; no firm D call. Germline V gene data show CDR1 as MGHRA and CDR2 as YSYEKL. This CDR3 region has 15 residues. Trimming left V 4 bases short and J 4 bases short, with 16 bases between. In DNA form, the CDR3 reads TGCGCCAGCAGCCGCGACACTCAAAGTTCCTATGGCTACACCTTC. Its translation: CASSRDTQSSYGYTF.

The chain couples TRBV12-3 or TRBV12-4 to TRBJ2-5; D is unclear. This CDR3 comprises 15 residues. The germline V and J ends were trimmed by 1 base and 5 bases, with 14 bases remaining between them. The CDR3 sequence is CASSLVPVGSETQYF. The CDR3 coding sequence is TGTGCCAGCAGTTTAGTACCAGTGGGTTCGGAGACCCAGTACTTC.

This chain connects TRBV7-2 to TRBJ2-1; D is possibly TRBD1 (5 bases). Germline values: CDR1 SGHTA, CDR2 FQGNSA. This CDR3 comprises 14 residues. V was cut by 2 bases and J by 8 bases, with 13 bases left in between. CDR3 sequence: CASSLKLQVDEQFF. CDR3 nucleotides: TGTGCCAGCAGCTTAAAGCTACAGGTGGATGAGCAGTTCTTC.

This chain connects TRBV29-1 to TRBJ2-1; tentative D call: TRBD2 (6 bases). CDR1 is SQVTM, CDR2 ANQGSEA, per germline. Trimming left V 8 bases short and J 0 bases short, with 17 bases between. The CDR3 totals 15 residues. CDR3 protein: CSSRGKEGSYNEQFF. CDR3 sequence (DNA): TGCAGCTCTAGGGGCAAGGAGGGCTCCTACAATGAGCAGTTCTTC.

This clonotype showed up just a few times. The chain has TRBV24-1 and TRBJ2-7; possibly TRBD1 for D (8 bases). The CDR3 loop spans 13 amino acids. Between the trimmed V and J ends, which lost 9 bases and 5 bases, there was a span of 16 bases. Germline loops: CDR1 KGHDR, CDR2 SFDVKD. The CDR3 spells CATGRTGRDEQYF. Here the CDR3 DNA reads TGTGCCACCGGGCGGACAGGGAGGGACGAGCAGTACTTC.

This clonotype was detected many times. This chain connects TRBV12-3 or TRBV12-4 to TRBJ1-2, with D unresolved. V was cut by 8 bases and J by 5 bases, with 15 bases left in between. This CDR3 comprises 13 residues. The CDR3 is CASRYGSGYGYTF. Here the CDR3 DNA reads TGTGCCAGCCGTTACGGGTCAGGTTATGGCTACACCTTC.

The table lists this clonotype with a few counts. The chain has TRBV7-6 and TRBJ2-5; D is perhaps TRBD1 (6 bases). The CDR3 loop spans 16 amino acids. Germline assignment: CDR1 SGHVS and CDR2 FNYEAQ. Trimming took off 4 bases at V and 0 bases at J, with 15 bases between the two ends. In DNA, the CDR3 is TGTGCCAGCAGCTCCCCTGGCGGACAGTACCAAGAGACCCAGTACTTC. Its translation is CASSSPGGQYQETQYF.

This clonotype occurred many times. The chain combines TRBV4-3 with TRBJ1-4; D is uncertain. Germline V lookup: CDR1 LGHNA, CDR2 YSLEER. The germline V and J ends were trimmed by 4 bases and 0 bases, with 9 bases remaining between them. The CDR3 spans 15 residues. CDR3 amino acids: CASSPSAATNEKLFF. In DNA, the CDR3 is TGCGCCAGCAGCCCTTCAGCTGCAACTAATGAAAAACTGTTTTTT.

This chain joins TRBV18 and TRBJ2-2; 8 bases are a match to TRBD1. The CDR3 totals 17 residues. Germline loops: CDR1 KGHSH, CDR2 LQKENI. V trimming: 2 bases; J trimming: 5 bases; junction bases outside the gene matches: 10. This CDR3 is CASSPTRTGRKTGELFF. CDR3 in DNA: TGTGCCAGCTCACCAACCAGGACAGGGCGAAAGACCGGGGAGCTGTTTTTT.

Ten or more counts support this clonotype. This chain joins TRBV7-9 and TRBJ2-1; D remains unclear. Germline V gives CDR1 SEHNR, CDR2 FQNEAQ (reference sequence). The CDR3 contains 15 residues. V was pared by 3 bases and J by 0 bases, with 9 bases between. Here the CDR3 DNA reads TGTGCCAGCAGCTTGCCGGCGAGCTCCTACAATGAGCAGTTCTTC. Translation: CASSLPASSYNEQFF.

This clonotype was recorded only once. V gene TRBV4-1 combines with J gene TRBJ2-3; perhaps TRBD1 as D (7 bases). Germline CDR1 is MGHRA and CDR2 is YSYEKL. The V end was cut by 4 bases, the J end by 0 bases, with 14 bases between. The CDR3 is 16 amino acids. CDR3 in DNA: TGCGCCAGCAGCCGGACGCAGGGGGGTAGCACAGATACGCAGTATTTT. Its translation is CASSRTQGGSTDTQYF.

This clonotype was seen ten or more times. The J gene is TRBJ2-1, the V gene TRBV7-2; the match to TRBD1 covers 8 bases. Germline lookup yields CDR1 SGHTA and CDR2 FQGNSA. CDR3 length: 15 amino acids. The trim removed 7 bases at V and 2 bases at J, leaving 7 bases unmatched. CDR3 amino acids: CASIPGQGPYNEQFF. The CDR3 coding sequence is TGTGCCAGCATCCCCGGACAGGGACCCTACAATGAGCAGTTCTTC.

This clonotype was detected ten times or more. The chain joins TRBV7-2 to TRBJ1-1, with a weak D call TRBD1 (5 bases). Germline lookup yields CDR1 SGHTA and CDR2 FQGNSA. V was cut by 1 base and J by 3 bases, with 18 bases left in between. The CDR3 totals 17 residues. This CDR3 reads CASSLVSAGPVDTEAFF. The CDR3 DNA reads TGTGCCAGCAGCTTAGTATCCGCAGGGCCGGTAGACACTGAAGCTTTCTTT. Full variable domain (missing parts from reference TRBV7-2 and TRBJ1-1): GAGVSQSPSNKVTEKGKDVELRCDPISGHTALYWYRQSLGQGLEFLIYFQGNSAPDKSGLPSDRFSAERTGGSVSTLTIQRTQQEDSAVYLCASSLVSAGPVDTEAFFGQGTRLTVV.

The chain employs TRBV28 and TRBJ2-7, with TRBD1 matching over 8 bases. CDR1 MDHEN and CDR2 SYDVKM come from the germline V gene. The CDR3 is 12 amino acids. The trim removed 6 bases at V and 6 bases at J, leaving 4 bases unmatched. This CDR3 reads CASRAGGFEQYV. In nucleotides, the CDR3 is TGTGCCAGCAGGGCAGGGGGCTTCGAGCAGTACGTC.

The chain couples TRBV19 to TRBJ1-6; unclear D gene. V lost 9 bases, J lost 6 bases, and 9 bases lay in between. Germline V gene lookup returns CDR1 LNHDA and CDR2 SQIVND (reference sequence). CDR3 length: 12 amino acids. The CDR3 region is CASSPSNSPLHF. Written as DNA, the CDR3 is TGTGCCAGCAGCCCGAGTAATTCACCCCTCCACTTT.

The table lists this clonotype with a few counts. CDR3 sequence reads: CASSLIELAGGISNEQFF. CDR3 bases: TGTGCCAGCAGCTTAATTGAACTAGCGGGCGGCATTTCCAATGAGCAGTTCTTC. V usage is TRBV7-2 and J usage is TRBJ2-1; TRBD2 agrees at 9 bases. The CDR3 loop spans 18 amino acids. CDR1 and CDR2 (germline): SGHTA, FQGNSA. V shed 2 bases, J shed 6 bases, and the junction held 14 bases outside the gene matches.

This clonotype has a handful of counts. The CDR3 nucleotides read TGCAGCGTTGACTTACGGGGACGTAGCACAGATACGCAGTATTTT. Translated: CSVDLRGRSTDTQYF. The rearrangement uses TRBV29-1 and TRBJ2-3; either TRBD1 or TRBD2 may supply D (5 bases each). The CDR3 runs to 15 residues. The V end lost 3 bases, the J end lost 0 bases, and 13 bases lay between the germline ends. Germline CDR1 and CDR2: SQVTM and ANQGSEA.

This clonotype was picked up a small number of times. The CDR3 bases are TGTGCCAGCAGCACGACGACAGGGGATGTAGATGGCTACACCTTC. Translating gives CASSTTTGDVDGYTF. The V call is TRBV7-9, the J call TRBJ1-2; 8 nucleotides agree with TRBD1. CDR1 SEHNR and CDR2 FQNEAQ come from the germline V gene (reference sequence). CDR3 length: 15 residues. After removal of 5 bases from V and 6 bases from J, the junction contained 11 bases not matched to a gene.

The chain has TRBV12-3 or TRBV12-4 and TRBJ2-1; 8 bases agree with TRBD2. V trimming: 6 bases; J trimming: 8 bases; junction bases outside the gene matches: 12. The CDR3 consists of 15 residues. CDR3 in DNA: TGTGCCAGCAGCTTGGGACTAGGACGGTCTGATGAGCAGTTCTTC. This gives the protein CASSLGLGRSDEQFF.

This chain uses TRBV6-2 or TRBV6-3 with TRBJ2-3; D ambiguous. V gave up 6 bases and J gave up 4 bases, with 17 bases separating them. CDR1 MNHEY and CDR2 SVGEGT come from the germline V gene. The CDR3 sequence is 15 residues long. CDR3 amino acids: CASSPTSRWADTQYF. DNA for the CDR3: TGTGCCAGCAGCCCTACGTCCAGGTGGGCAGATACGCAGTATTTT.